The T cell receptor beta chain under discussion was sequenced for a study of regulatory T cells in long-lasting Graves disease. Notes on the study in general: Persistent Graves' patients showed reduced TCR diversity versus newly diagnosed patients. Segments TRBV28, TRBJ1-2 and TRBJ2-5 showed preferential usage in persistent disease.

This clonotype appeared many times. The target antigen is unknown. J gave up 5 bases and V 3 bases, and 7 bases lay outside the gene matches. The CDR3 is made up of 14 amino acids. From germline, CDR1 is DFQATT and CDR2 SNEGSKA (reference sequence). Indicated time point: newly diagnosed GD, antithyroid drugs for less than 3 months. Extracted PBMC RNA gave rise to the TCR library. According to the study, TCR beta libraries were built with iRepertoire HTBI primers and CDR3-region Arm-PCR. MiXCR was run by TCRdb on the multiplex PCR reads, yielding one entry per CDR3 protein. Of approximately 490,000 distinct CDR3 sequences listed, under 20% were seen once; the top ten hold 9% to 15%. This sample was also put to use in a study of T cells in Graves' hyperthyroidism and ophthalmopathy. That work contributes: Before onset, by a median of approximately 6.2 months, the model predicted ophthalmopathy.

This chain links TRBV20-1 with TRBJ2-7; 10 bases match TRBD2. This clonotype was obtained from a man in his forties with Graves disease. Sequences were derived from peripheral blood mononuclear cells (PBMCs), sampled at new diagnosis, from a patient treated with antithyroid drugs. The DNA for the CDR3 is TGCAGTGCTAGGCACGCTAGCGGGAGCAACGAGCAGTACTTC. Translation gives CSARHASGSNEQYF.